The rows below give T cell receptor beta chains drawn from one sample of a study of post-analysis software for immune sequencing data. TCRdb recomputed calls from the PCR reads with MiXCR, one row per CDR3 protein. The data show about 810,000 distinct CDR3 sequences, about 50% seen once. Sequencing was done on a sample of blood. These receptors all stem from a girl aged 10-17 years with multiple sclerosis. The CDR3 runs from the conserved cysteine through the conserved F or W. D genes are given only for firm matches. Clone size is not always given. Where it is, it says once, few, many or a class for expanded clones.

D gene: .; V gene: TRBV12-5; clone size: few; J gene: TRBJ2-5; CDR3 DNA: TGTGCTAGTGGTTTGGCAGGAGGGGAGACCCAGTACTTC; CDR3 protein: CASGLAGGETQYF
D gene: .; V gene: TRBV27; clone size: .; J gene: TRBJ2-6; CDR3 DNA: TGTGCCACCAGCATGGCACTCTCTGGGGCCAACGTCCTGACTTTC; CDR3 protein: CATSMALSGANVLTF
D gene: TRBD1; V gene: TRBV6-5; clone size: .; J gene: TRBJ2-7; CDR3 DNA: TGTGCCAGCAGTTACTCGGTGCAGGGGGTTTCCTACAATGAGCAGTACTTC; CDR3 protein: CASSYSVQGVSYNEQYF
D gene: TRBD1; V gene: TRBV5-1; clone size: .; J gene: TRBJ2-5; CDR3 DNA: TGCGCCAGCAGCTTGGCCCGGACAGGGATTCAAGAGACCCAGTACTTC; CDR3 protein: CASSLARTGIQETQYF
D gene: .; V gene: TRBV27; clone size: .; J gene: TRBJ2-3; CDR3 DNA: TGTGGCAGCGCGGTAATTAGCACAGATACGCAGTATTTT; CDR3 protein: CGSAVISTDTQYF
D gene: .; V gene: TRBV5-1; clone size: many; J gene: TRBJ2-5; CDR3 DNA: TGCGCCAGCAGCTTGGACAACCAAGAGACCCAGTACTTC; CDR3 protein: CASSLDNQETQYF
D gene: TRBD2; V gene: TRBV7-9; clone size: .; J gene: TRBJ2-5; CDR3 DNA: TGTGCCAGCAGTTTCATTCCGGGACTAGCCGGAGAGACCCAGTACTTC; CDR3 protein: CASSFIPGLAGETQYF
D gene: .; V gene: TRBV5-1; clone size: .; J gene: TRBJ2-7; CDR3 DNA: TGCGCCAGCAGCCCCGAACCAGCGGACTCCTACGAGCAGTACTTC; CDR3 protein: CASSPEPADSYEQYF
D gene: TRBD2; V gene: TRBV15; clone size: once; J gene: TRBJ2-1; CDR3 DNA: TGTGCCGCCAGCAGAGATCGAGCGGGAGACGGGAGGAATGAGCAGTTCTTC; CDR3 protein: CAASRDRAGDGRNEQFF
D gene: TRBD2; V gene: TRBV29-1; clone size: few; J gene: TRBJ2-1; CDR3 DNA: TGCAGCGTTGAAGAAGCGGGAGGTCCAGTTTACCATGAGCAGTTCTTC; CDR3 protein: CSVEEAGGPVYHEQFF
D gene: .; V gene: TRBV5-1; clone size: many; J gene: TRBJ2-5; CDR3 DNA: TGCGCCAGCAGCTTGGGACAGGTCCAAGAGACCCAGTACTTC; CDR3 protein: CASSLGQVQETQYF
D gene: .; V gene: TRBV6-6; clone size: .; J gene: TRBJ1-1; CDR3 DNA: TGTGCCAGCAGTTACCCGACTCCACAGGGATTGACTGAAGCTTTCTTT; CDR3 protein: CASSYPTPQGLTEAFF